This TCR beta chain comes out of a study of blood T cell repertoires in COVID-19. Overall study: The United States, Italy and Spain were the sources of the acute and convalescent COVID-19 samples. Sources were T cells, B-cell-depleted T cells, or PBMCs; the material itself was cDNA or gDNA.

Authors' data handling: Amplification from reference gene primers served as the basis for estimated nucleated cell counts. Some clones are missing from TCRdb's copy, which holds only in-frame ones; the method was immunoSEQ multiplex PCR. The V and J calls and the clone size are those of that table, but D and trimming were determined from the DNA. This table has roughly 150,000 clones, roughly 80% appearing once. The receptor comes from a man in his sixties with acute or convalescent COVID-19. The sequenced sample was peripheral blood.

CDR3 sequence: CASKTTGSYEQYF. In DNA form, the CDR3 reads TGCGCCAGCAAAACGACAGGGAGCTACGAGCAGTACTTC. V is TRBV5-1 and J is TRBJ2-7; TRBD1 matches at 7 bases. The V gene's germline CDR1 is SGHRS and CDR2 YFSETQ. The CDR3 sequence is 13 residues long. After removal of 6 bases from V and 3 bases from J, the junction contained 6 bases not matched to a gene. Full variable domain (remainder filled in from reference TRBV5-1 and TRBJ2-7): KAGVTQTPRYLIKTRGQQVTLSCSPISGHRSVSWYQQTPGQGLQFLFEYFSETQRNKGNFPGRFSGRQFSNSRSEMNVSTLELGDSALYLCASKTTGSYEQYFGPGTRLTVT.